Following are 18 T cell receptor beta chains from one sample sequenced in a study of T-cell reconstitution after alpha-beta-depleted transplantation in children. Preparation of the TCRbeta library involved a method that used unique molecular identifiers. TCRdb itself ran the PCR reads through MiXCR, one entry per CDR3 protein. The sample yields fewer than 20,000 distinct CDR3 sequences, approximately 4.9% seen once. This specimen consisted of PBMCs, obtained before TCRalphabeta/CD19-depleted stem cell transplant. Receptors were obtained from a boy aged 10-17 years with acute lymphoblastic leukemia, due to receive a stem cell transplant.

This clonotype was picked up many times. CDR3 sequence reads: CASGSGATGNTIYF. CDR3 DNA sequence: TGCGCCAGTGGGTCGGGGGCGACAGGAAACACCATATATTTT. This sequence joins TRBV5-1 and TRBJ1-3, with a weak D call TRBD1 (6 bases). The CDR3 spans 14 residues. Germline V gene data show CDR1 as SGHRS and CDR2 as YFSETQ. The germline V and J ends were trimmed by 8 bases and 4 bases, with 16 bases remaining between them.

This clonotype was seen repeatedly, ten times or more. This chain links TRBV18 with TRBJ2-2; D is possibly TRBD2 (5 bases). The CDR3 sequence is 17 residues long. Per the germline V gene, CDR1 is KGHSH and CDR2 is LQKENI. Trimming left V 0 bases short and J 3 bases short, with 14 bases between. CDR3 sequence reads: CASSPPLGLSDTGELFF. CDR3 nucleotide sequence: TGTGCCAGCTCACCACCGTTAGGACTCTCCGACACCGGGGAGCTGTTTTTT.

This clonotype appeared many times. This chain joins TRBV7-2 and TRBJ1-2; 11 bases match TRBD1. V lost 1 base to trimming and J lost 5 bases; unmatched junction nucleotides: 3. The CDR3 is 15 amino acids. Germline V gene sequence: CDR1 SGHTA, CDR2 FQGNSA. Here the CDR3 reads CASSLGTGGGYGYTF. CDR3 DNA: TGTGCCAGCAGCTTAGGGACAGGGGGCGGGTATGGCTACACCTTC.

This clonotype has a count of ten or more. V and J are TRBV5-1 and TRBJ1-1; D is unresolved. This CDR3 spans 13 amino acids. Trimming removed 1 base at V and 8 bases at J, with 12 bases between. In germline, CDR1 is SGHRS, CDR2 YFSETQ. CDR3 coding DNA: TGCGCCAGCAGCTTGTTGTGGGCAGAAGAAGCTTTCTTT. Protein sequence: CASSLLWAEEAFF.

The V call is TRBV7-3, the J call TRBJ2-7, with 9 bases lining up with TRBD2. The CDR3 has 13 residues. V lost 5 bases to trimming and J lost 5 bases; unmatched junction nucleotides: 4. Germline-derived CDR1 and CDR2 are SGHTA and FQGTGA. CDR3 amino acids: CASSPRLADEQYF. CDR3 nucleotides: TGTGCCAGCAGCCCCCGACTAGCGGACGAGCAGTACTTC.

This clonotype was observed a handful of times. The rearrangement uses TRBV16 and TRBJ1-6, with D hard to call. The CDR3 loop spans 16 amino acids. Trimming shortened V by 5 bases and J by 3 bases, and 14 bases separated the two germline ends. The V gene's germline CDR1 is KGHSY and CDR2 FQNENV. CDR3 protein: CASSSGVLCYNSPLHF. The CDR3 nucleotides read TGTGCCAGCAGCTCCGGGGTCCTCTGCTATAATTCACCCCTCCACTTT. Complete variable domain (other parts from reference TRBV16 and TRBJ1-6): GEEVAQTPKHLVRGEGQKAKLYCAPIKGHSYVFWYQQVLKNEFKFLISFQNENVFDETGMPKERFSAKCLPNSPCSLEIQATKLEDSAVYFCASSSGVLCYNSPLHFGNGTRLTVT.

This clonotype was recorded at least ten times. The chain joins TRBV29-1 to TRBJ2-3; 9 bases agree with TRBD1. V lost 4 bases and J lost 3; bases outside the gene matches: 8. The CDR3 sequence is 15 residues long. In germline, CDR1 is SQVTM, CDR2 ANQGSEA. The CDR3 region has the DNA TGCAGCGTTGCGACAGGGGGTTATGGGACAGATACGCAGTATTTT. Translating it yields CSVATGGYGTDTQYF.

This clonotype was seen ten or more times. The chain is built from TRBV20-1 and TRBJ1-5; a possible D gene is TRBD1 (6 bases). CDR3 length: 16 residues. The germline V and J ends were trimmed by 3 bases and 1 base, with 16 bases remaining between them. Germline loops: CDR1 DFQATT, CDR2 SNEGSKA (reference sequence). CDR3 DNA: TGCAGTGCTAGCGGGCCGGGACACGGGAGCAATCAGCCCCAGCATTTT. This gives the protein CSASGPGHGSNQPQHF.

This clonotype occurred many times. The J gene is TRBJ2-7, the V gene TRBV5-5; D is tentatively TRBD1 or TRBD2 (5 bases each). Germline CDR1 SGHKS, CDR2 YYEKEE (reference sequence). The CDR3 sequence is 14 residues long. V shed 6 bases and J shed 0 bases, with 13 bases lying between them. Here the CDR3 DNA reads TGTGCCAGCACCCGGGGCGGTAGCTCCTACGAGCAGTACTTC. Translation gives CASTRGGSSYEQYF. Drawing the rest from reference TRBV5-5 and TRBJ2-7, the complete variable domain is DAGVTQSPTHLIKTRGQQVTLRCSPISGHKSVSWYQQVLGQGPQFIFQYYEKEERGRGNFPDRFSARQFPNYSSELNVNALLLGDSALYLCASTRGGSSYEQYFGPGTRLTVT.

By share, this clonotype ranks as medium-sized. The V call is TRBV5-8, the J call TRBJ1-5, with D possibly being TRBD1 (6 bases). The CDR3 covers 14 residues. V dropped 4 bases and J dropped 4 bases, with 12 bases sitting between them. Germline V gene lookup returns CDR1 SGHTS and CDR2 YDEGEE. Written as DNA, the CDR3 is TGTGCCAGCAGCCCGGGACAATGGAATCAGCCCCAGCATTTT. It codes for CASSPGQWNQPQHF.

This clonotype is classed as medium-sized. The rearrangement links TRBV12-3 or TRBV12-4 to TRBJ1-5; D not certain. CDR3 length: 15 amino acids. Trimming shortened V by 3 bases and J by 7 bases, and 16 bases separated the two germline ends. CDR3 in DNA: TGTGCCAGCAGTTTCGCAGGTCACTTGAGCCAGCCCCAGCATTTT. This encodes CASSFAGHLSQPQHF.

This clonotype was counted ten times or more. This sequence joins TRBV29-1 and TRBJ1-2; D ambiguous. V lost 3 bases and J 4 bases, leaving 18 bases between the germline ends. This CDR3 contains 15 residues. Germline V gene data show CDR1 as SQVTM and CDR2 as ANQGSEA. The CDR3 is CSVDGGRTDPYGYTF. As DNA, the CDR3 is TGCAGCGTTGACGGTGGCAGGACGGACCCCTATGGCTACACCTTC. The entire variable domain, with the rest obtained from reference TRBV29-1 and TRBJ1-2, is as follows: SAVISQKPSRDICQRGTSLTIQCQVDSQVTMMFWYRQQPGQSLTLIATANQGSEATYESGFVIDKFPISRPNLTFSTLTVSNMSPEDSSIYLCSVDGGRTDPYGYTFGSGTRLTVV.

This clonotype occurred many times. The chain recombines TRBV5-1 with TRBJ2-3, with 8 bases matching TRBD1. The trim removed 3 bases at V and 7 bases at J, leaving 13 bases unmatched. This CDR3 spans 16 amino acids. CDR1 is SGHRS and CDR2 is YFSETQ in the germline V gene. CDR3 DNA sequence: TGCGCCAGCAGCTCACCGACCGACAGGGGTGTATATACGCAGTATTTT. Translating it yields CASSSPTDRGVYTQYF.

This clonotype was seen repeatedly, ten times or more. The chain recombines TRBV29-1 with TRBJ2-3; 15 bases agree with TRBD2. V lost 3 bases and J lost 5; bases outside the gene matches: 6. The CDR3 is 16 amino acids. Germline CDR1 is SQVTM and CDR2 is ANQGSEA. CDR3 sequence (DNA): TGCAGCGTTGAGGAACTGGGACTAGCGGGAGGAGATACGCAGTATTTT. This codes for CSVEELGLAGGDTQYF.

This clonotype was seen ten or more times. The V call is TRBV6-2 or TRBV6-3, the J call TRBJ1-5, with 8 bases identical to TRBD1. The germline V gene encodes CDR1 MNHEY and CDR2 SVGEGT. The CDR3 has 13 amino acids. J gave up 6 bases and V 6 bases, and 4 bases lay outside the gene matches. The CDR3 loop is CASRGQGFQPQHF. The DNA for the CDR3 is TGTGCCAGCAGAGGACAGGGTTTTCAGCCCCAGCATTTT.

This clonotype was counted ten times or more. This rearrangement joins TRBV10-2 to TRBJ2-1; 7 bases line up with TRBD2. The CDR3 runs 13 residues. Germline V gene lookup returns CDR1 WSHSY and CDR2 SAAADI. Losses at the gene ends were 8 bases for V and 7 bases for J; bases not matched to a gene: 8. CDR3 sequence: CASSGLGRNEQFF. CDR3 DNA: TGCGCCAGCTCCGGACTAGGACGTAATGAGCAGTTCTTC.

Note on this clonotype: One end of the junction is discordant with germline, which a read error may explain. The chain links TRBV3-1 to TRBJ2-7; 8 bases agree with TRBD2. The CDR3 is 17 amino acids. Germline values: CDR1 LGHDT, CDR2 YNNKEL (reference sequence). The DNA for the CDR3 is TGTGCCTGCAGCAAAGATCGGGTAGCGGGGAGCTCCTACGAGCAGTACTTC. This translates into CACSKDRVAGSSYEQYF.

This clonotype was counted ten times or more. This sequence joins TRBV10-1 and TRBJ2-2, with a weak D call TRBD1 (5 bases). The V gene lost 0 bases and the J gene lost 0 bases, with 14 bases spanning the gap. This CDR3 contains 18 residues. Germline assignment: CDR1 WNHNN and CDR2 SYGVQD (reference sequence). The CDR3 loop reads CASSESIWGPSNTGELFF. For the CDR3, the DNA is TGCGCCAGCAGTGAGTCGATTTGGGGCCCCTCGAACACCGGGGAGCTGTTTTTT.